The T cell receptor beta chain described here comes from a study of blood T cell repertoires in COVID-19. Profiled with immunoSEQ multiplex PCR; TCRdb holds only in-frame clones, not every one. The repertoire consists of 68,000 or so clones, with 90% to 95% occurring once and the leading ten covering less than 9%. V was trimmed by 6 bases and J by 6 bases, leaving 8 bases between them. Germline V gives CDR1 DFQATT, CDR2 SNEGSKA (reference sequence). This CDR3 spans 11 amino acids. V and J are TRBV20-1 and TRBJ2-2, with TRBD2 as a possible D gene (5 bases). The specimen sequenced was peripheral blood. The receptor comes from a man between 40 and 49 years old with COVID-19, enrolled during active disease. The CDR3 reads CSAPDSGELFF. The CDR3, as DNA: TGCAGTGCGCCGGACTCCGGGGAGCTGTTTTTT.